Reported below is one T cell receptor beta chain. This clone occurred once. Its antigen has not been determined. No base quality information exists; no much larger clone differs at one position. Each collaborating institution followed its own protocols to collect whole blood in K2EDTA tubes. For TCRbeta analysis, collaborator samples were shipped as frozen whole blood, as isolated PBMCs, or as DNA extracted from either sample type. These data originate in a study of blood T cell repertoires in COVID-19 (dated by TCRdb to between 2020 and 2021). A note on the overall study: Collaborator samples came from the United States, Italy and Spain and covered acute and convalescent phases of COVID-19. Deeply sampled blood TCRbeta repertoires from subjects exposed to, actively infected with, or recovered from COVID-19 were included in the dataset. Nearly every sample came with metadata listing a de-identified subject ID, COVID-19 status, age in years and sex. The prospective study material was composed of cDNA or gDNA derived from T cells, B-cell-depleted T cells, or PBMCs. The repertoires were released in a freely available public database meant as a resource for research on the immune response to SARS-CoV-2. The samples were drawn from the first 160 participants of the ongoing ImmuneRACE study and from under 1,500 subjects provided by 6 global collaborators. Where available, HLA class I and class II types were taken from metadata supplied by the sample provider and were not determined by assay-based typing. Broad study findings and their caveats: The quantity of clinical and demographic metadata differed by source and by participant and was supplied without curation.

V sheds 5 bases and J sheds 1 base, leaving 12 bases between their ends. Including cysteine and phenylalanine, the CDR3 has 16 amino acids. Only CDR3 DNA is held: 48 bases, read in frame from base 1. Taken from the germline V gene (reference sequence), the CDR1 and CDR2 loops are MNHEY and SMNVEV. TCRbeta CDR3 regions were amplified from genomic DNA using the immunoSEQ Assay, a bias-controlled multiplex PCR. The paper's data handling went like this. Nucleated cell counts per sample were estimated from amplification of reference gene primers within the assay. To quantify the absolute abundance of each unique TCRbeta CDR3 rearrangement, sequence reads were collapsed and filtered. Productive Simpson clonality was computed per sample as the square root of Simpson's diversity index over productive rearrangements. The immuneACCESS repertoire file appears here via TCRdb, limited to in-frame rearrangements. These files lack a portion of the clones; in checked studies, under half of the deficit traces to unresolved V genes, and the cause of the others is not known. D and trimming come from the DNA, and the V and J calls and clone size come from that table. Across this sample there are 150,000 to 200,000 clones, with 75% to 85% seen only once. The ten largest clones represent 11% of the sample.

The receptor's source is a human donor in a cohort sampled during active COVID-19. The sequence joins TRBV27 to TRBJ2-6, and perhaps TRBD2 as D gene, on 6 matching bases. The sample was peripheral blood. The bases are TGTGCCAGCAGTCCTTGGACTACTTCTGGGGCCAACGTCCTGACTTTC. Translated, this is CASSPWTTSGANVLTF. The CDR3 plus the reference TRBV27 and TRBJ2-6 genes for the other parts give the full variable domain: EAQVTQNPRYLITVTGKKLTVTCSQNMNHEYMSWYRQDPGLGLRQIYYSMNVEVTDKGDVPEGYKVSRKEKRNFPLILESPSPNQTSLYFCASSPWTTSGANVLTFGAGSRLTVL.